The rows below give T cell receptor beta chains drawn from one sample of a study of blood T cell repertoires in COVID-19. The repertoire was sequenced with immunoSEQ multiplex PCR; TCRdb's copy has only in-frame clones and lacks some. The table has 150,000 or so clones, around 73% seen once; the top ten hold just over 6%. Sequences were obtained from PBMCs or T cells enriched from blood (not recorded which). These receptors all stem from a woman between 45 and 65 years old who had recovered from COVID-19. CDR3s include the opening cysteine and the closing phenylalanine or tryptophan. D genes are given only for firm matches. Not all rows give a size; the values are once, few, many and, for expanded clones, a class.

.	TRBV29-1	TRBJ1-2	.	CSVPLGGRDYGYTF	TGCAGCGTTCCCCTCGGAGGGCGGGACTATGGCTACACCTTC
.	TRBV5-4	TRBJ1-1	.	CASSRDGGNTEAFF	TGTGCCAGCAGCAGGGACGGGGGGAACACTGAAGCTTTCTTT
.	TRBV18	TRBJ2-1	.	CASSPNLGQGGNEQFF	TGTGCCAGCTCACCAAATTTAGGACAGGGAGGGAATGAGCAGTTCTTC
.	TRBV6-1	TRBJ2-4	once	CASSEPGADKNIQYF	TGTGCCAGCAGTGAACCAGGGGCAGACAAAAACATTCAGTACTTC
.	TRBV7-9	TRBJ1-2	.	CASSRREGYTF	TGTGCCAGCAGCCGCCGGGAAGGCTACACCTTC
.	TRBV28	TRBJ2-5	.	CASSQGSSETQYF	TGTGCCAGCTCCCAGGGGTCCTCAGAGACCCAGTACTTC
.	TRBV5-6	TRBJ2-1	.	CASSGPEQFF	TGTGCCAGCAGCGGGCCTGAGCAGTTCTTC
.	TRBV7-2	TRBJ2-2	.	CASSLELAVTGELFF	TGTGCCAGCAGCTTAGAACTAGCAGTCACCGGGGAGCTGTTTTTT
.	TRBV29-1	TRBJ1-1	.	CSVLRSMGGTEAFF	TGCAGCGTCCTCCGGAGCATGGGGGGCACTGAAGCTTTCTTT
TRBD1	TRBV10-3	TRBJ1-1	.	CAISESGGQVNTEAFF	TGTGCCATCAGTGAGTCGGGGGGACAGGTGAACACTGAAGCTTTCTTT
.	TRBV4-1	TRBJ1-3	.	CASSQEWPRNTIYF	TGCGCCAGCAGCCAAGAATGGCCCCGAAACACCATATATTTT
TRBD1	TRBV18	TRBJ2-7	.	CASSPGQFGYEQYF	TGTGCCAGCTCACCGGGACAGTTTGGTTACGAGCAGTACTTC
.	TRBV7-6	TRBJ2-1	medium-sized	CASSLGLNEQFF	TGTGCCAGCAGCTTAGGTCTCAATGAGCAGTTCTTC
TRBD2	TRBV24-1	TRBJ2-1	.	CATSDFGGGARGGNEQFF	TGTGCCACCAGTGATTTTGGCGGGGGGGCCAGGGGAGGCAATGAGCAGTTCTTC
TRBD2	TRBV6-2/TRBV6-3	TRBJ2-2	.	CASSISGLADTGELFF	TGTGCCAGCAGTATCTCGGGACTAGCCGACACCGGGGAGCTGTTTTTT
.	TRBV18	TRBJ1-1	.	CASSPSGPRNTEAFF	TGTGCCAGCTCACCTTCAGGGCCGCGGAACACTGAAGCTTTCTTT
TRBD1	TRBV10-1	TRBJ1-5	.	CASTDREPYSNQPQHF	TGCGCCAGTACAGACAGGGAGCCTTATAGCAATCAGCCCCAGCATTTT
TRBD1	TRBV27	TRBJ2-3	.	CASSPWDRPNTDTQYF	TGTGCCAGCAGTCCTTGGGACAGACCCAACACAGATACGCAGTATTTT
.	TRBV30	TRBJ2-7	few	CAWSRQGRSYEQYF	TGTGCCTGGAGTAGGCAGGGAAGGTCCTACGAGCAGTACTTC
.	TRBV14	TRBJ2-7	.	CASRGAGGSYEQYF	TGTGCCAGCAGAGGTGCCGGGGGCTCCTACGAGCAGTACTTC
TRBD2	TRBV7-9	TRBJ2-3	.	CASSLRGGTSTDTQYF	TGTGCCAGCAGCTTACGCGGGGGAACTAGCACAGATACGCAGTATTTT
.	TRBV5-1	TRBJ1-1	.	CASSLLGRGNTEAFF	TGCGCCAGCAGCTTGCTCGGCCGAGGGAACACTGAAGCTTTCTTT
.	TRBV29-1	TRBJ1-3	few	CSVNGGSGNTIYF	TGCAGCGTTAATGGGGGCAGTGGAAACACCATATATTTT
.	TRBV5-1	TRBJ1-1	few	CASSLADRNTEAFF	TGCGCCAGCAGCTTGGCCGACAGGAACACTGAAGCTTTCTTT
.	TRBV2	TRBJ2-2	few	CASSEELGATGELFF	TGTGCCAGCAGTGAAGAACTGGGGGCCACCGGGGAGCTGTTTTTT
.	TRBV7-8	TRBJ2-1	.	CASSLPGQIHYNEQFF	TGTGCCAGCAGCTTACCTGGCCAAATTCACTACAATGAGCAGTTCTTC
TRBD1	TRBV7-9	TRBJ1-2	.	CASSLAPGTVYGYTF	TGTGCCAGCAGCTTAGCACCCGGGACAGTCTATGGCTACACCTTC
TRBD1	TRBV24-1	TRBJ1-5	.	CATSPGQGSRSNQPQHF	TGTGCCACCAGTCCGGGACAGGGGTCCCGTAGCAATCAGCCCCAGCATTTT
TRBD1	TRBV4-1	TRBJ1-2	.	CASSQDGGDSNGYTF	TGCGCCAGCAGCCAAGATGGAGGGGACAGCAATGGCTACACCTTC
.	TRBV10-3	TRBJ1-2	.	CAISESNRGNYGYTF	TGTGCCATCAGTGAGTCGAATAGGGGGAACTATGGCTACACCTTC
.	TRBV5-6	TRBJ1-1	.	CASSRLGHRNTEAFF	TGTGCCAGCAGCCGACTGGGACACAGGAACACTGAAGCTTTCTTT
TRBD1	TRBV27	TRBJ1-5	.	CASSWDRSNQPQHF	TGTGCCAGCAGTTGGGACAGGAGCAATCAGCCCCAGCATTTT
.	TRBV3-1/TRBV3-2	TRBJ1-5	.	CASSQGQGYDNQPQHF	TGTGCCAGCAGCCAGGGCCAGGGCTATGACAATCAGCCCCAGCATTTT
TRBD1	TRBV11-2	TRBJ1-1	.	CASSTWTGSKTEAFF	TGTGCCAGCAGCACTTGGACAGGATCGAAGACTGAAGCTTTCTTT
.	TRBV7-2	TRBJ2-3	.	CASRYAVPGIDTQYF	TGTGCCAGCAGATACGCCGTACCCGGTATAGATACGCAGTATTTT